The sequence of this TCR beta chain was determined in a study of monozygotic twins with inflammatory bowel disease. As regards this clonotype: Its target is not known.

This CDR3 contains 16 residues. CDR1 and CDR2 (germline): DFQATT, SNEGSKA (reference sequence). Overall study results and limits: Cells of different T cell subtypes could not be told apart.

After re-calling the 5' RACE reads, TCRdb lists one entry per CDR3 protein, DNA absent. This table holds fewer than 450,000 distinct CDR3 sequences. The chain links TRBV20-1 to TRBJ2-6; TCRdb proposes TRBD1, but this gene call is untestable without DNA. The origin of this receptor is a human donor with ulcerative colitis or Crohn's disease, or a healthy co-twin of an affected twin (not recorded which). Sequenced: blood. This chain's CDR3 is CSATDGAGSGANVLTF.